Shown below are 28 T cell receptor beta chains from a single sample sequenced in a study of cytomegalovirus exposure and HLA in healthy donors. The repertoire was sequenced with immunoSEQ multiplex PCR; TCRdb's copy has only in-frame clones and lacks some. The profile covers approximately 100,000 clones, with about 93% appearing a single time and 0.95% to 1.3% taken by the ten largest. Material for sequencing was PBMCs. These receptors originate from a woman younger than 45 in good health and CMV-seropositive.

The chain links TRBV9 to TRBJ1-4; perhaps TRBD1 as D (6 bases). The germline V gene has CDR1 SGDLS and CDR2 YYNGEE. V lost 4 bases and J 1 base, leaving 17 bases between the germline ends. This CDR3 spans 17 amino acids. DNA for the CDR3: TGTGCCAGCAGCCCTCACTTACCACAGGGAACTAATGAAAAACTGTTTTTT. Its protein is CASSPHLPQGTNEKLFF.

The CDR3 loop reads CASSYRGFYGYTF. The CDR3, as DNA: TGTGCCAGCAGTTACAGGGGGTTCTATGGCTACACCTTC. J is TRBJ1-2 and V is TRBV6-5; possible D gene TRBD1, 6 bases. Trimming cost V 2 bases and J 4 bases, with 8 bases left between them. Germline V gene sequence: CDR1 MNHEY, CDR2 SVGAGI. This CDR3 has 13 residues.

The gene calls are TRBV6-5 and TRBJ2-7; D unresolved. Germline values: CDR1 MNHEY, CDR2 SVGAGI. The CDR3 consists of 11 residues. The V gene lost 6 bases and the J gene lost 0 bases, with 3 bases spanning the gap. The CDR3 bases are TGTGCCAGCAGGAGCTCCTACGAGCAGTACTTC. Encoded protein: CASRSSYEQYF.

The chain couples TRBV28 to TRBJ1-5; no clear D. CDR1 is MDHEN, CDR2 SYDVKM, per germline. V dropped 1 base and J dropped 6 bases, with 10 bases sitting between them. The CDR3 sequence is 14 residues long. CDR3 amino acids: CASSLSETPQPQHF. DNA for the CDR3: TGTGCCAGCAGTTTATCCGAGACACCTCAGCCCCAGCATTTT.

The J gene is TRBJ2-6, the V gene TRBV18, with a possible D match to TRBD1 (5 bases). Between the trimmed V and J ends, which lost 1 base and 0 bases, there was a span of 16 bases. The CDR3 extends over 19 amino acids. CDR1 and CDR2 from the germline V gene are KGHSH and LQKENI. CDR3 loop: CASSPLFQQANSGANVLTF. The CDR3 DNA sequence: TGTGCCAGCTCACCACTATTCCAACAGGCTAACTCTGGGGCCAACGTCCTGACTTTC.

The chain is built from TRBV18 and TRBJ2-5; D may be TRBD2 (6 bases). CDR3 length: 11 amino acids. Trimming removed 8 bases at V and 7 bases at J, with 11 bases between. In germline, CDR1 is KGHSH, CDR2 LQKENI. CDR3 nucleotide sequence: TGTGCCAGCCGGATGGGGGGGACCCAGTACTTC. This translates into CASRMGGTQYF.

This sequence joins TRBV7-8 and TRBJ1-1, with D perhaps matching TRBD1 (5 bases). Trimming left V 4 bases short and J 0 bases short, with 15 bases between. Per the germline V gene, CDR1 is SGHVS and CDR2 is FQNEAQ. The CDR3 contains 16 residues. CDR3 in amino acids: CASSSTGGVMNTEAFF. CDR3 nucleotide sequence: TGTGCCAGCAGCTCCACGGGGGGGGTCATGAACACTGAAGCTTTCTTT.

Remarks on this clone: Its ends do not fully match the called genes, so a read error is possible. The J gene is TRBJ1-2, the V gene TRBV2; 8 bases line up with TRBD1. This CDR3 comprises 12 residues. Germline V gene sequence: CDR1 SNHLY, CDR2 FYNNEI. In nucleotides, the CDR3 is TGTGCCAGCAGTGAATTGGGTAGACAGGGGAGGTTC. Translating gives CASSELGRQGRF.

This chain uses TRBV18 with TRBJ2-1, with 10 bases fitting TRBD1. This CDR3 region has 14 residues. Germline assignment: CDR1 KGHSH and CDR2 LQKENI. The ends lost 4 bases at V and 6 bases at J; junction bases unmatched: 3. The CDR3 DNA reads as TGTGCCAGCTCACTAGACAGGGGGCTCAATGAGCAGTTCTTC. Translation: CASSLDRGLNEQFF.

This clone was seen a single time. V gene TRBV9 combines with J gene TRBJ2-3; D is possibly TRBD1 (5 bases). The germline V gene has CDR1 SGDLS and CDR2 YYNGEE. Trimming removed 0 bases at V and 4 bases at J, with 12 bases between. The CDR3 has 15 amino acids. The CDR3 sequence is CASSVGLQGPDTQYF. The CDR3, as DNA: TGTGCCAGCAGCGTAGGTCTTCAGGGCCCAGATACGCAGTATTTT.

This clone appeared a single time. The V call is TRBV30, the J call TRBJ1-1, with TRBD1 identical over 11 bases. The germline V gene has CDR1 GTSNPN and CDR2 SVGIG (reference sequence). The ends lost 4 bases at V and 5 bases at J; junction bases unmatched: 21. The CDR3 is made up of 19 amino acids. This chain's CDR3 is CAWTSLVEWTGGFNTEAFF. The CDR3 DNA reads TGTGCCTGGACCAGCCTTGTTGAGTGGACAGGGGGCTTTAATACTGAAGCTTTCTTT.

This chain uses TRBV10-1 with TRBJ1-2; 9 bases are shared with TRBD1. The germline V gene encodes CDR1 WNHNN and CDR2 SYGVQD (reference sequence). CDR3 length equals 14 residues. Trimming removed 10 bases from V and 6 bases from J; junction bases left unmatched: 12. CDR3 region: CATSFAGTGNGYTF. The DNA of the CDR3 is TGCGCCACCTCGTTCGCCGGGACAGGGAATGGCTACACCTTC.

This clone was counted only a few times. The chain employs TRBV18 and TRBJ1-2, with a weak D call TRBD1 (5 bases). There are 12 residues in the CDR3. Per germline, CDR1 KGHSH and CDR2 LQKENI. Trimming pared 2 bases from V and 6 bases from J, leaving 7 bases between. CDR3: CASSPGADGYTF. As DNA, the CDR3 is TGTGCCAGCTCACCAGGGGCTGATGGCTACACCTTC. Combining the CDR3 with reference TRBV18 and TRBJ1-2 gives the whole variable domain NAGVMQNPRHLVRRRGQEARLRCSPMKGHSHVYWYRQLPEEGLKFMVYLQKENIIDESGMPKERFSAEFPKEGPSILRIQQVVRGDSAAYFCASSPGADGYTFGSGTRLTVV.

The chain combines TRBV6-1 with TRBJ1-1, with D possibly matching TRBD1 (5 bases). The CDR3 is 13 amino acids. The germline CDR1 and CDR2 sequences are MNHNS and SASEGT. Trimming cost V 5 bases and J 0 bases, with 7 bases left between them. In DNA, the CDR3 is TGTGCCAGCAGTCGACAGCTGAACACTGAAGCTTTCTTT. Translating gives CASSRQLNTEAFF.

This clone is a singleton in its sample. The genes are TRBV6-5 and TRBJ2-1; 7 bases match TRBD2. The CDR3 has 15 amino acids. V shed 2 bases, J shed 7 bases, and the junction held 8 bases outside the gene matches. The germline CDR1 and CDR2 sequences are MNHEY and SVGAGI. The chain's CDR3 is CASSYVGSGVNEQFF. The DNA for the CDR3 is TGTGCCAGCAGTTACGTGGGCAGCGGGGTTAATGAGCAGTTCTTC.

The CDR3 loop is CASNRDREDTQYF. The CDR3 nucleotides are TGTGCCAGCAACCGGGACAGGGAAGATACGCAGTATTTT. V is TRBV2 and J is TRBJ2-3; 9 nucleotides agree with TRBD1. The CDR3 has 13 amino acids. The V segment lost 7 bases and the J segment 5 bases; nucleotides outside the gene matches: 4. Germline values: CDR1 SNHLY, CDR2 FYNNEI.

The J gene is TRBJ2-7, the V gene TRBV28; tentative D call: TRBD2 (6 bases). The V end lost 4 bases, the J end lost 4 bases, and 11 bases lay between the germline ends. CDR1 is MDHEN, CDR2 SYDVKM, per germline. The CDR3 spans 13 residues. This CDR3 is CASSWRGPYEQYF. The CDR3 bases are TGTGCCAGCAGTTGGAGGGGACCGTACGAGCAGTACTTC.

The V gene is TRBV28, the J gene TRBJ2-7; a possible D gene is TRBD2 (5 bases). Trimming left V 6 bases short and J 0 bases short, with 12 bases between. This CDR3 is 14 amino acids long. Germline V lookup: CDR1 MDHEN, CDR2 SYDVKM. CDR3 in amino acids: CASSRSGSSYEQYF. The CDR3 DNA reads TGTGCCAGCAGCAGGAGCGGCAGCTCCTACGAGCAGTACTTC.

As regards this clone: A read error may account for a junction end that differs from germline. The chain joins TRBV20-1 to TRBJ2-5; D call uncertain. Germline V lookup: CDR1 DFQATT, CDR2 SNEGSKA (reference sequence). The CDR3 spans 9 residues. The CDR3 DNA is TGCAGTGCTAGTAATATTAGAGACTTC. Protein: CSASNIRDF.

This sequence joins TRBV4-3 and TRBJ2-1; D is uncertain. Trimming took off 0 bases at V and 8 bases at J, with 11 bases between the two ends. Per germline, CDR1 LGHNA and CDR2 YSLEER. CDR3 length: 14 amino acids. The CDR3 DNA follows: TGCGCCAGCAGCCAAGATTTCACTCCCGATGAGCAGTTCTTC. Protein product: CASSQDFTPDEQFF.

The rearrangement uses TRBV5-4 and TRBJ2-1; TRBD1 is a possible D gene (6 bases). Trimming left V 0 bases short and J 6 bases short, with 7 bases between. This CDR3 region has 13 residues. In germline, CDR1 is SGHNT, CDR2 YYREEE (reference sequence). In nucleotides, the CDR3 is TGTGCCAGCAGCTTGGGGACAGTCAATGAGCAGTTCTTC. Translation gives CASSLGTVNEQFF.

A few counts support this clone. Here the CDR3 DNA reads TGTGCCAGCAGCTACCCCGGGACAGGGTCCTACGAGCAGTACTTC. Encoded protein: CASSYPGTGSYEQYF. The chain links TRBV7-8 to TRBJ2-7; TRBD1 agrees at 9 bases. The V gene's germline CDR1 is SGHVS and CDR2 FQNEAQ. The CDR3 spans 15 residues. Losses at the gene ends were 4 bases for V and 1 base for J; bases not matched to a gene: 5.

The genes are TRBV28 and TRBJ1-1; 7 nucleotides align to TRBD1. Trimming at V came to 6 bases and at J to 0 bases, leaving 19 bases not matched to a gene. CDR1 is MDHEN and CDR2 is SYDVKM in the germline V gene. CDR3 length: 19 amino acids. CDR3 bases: TGTGCCAGCAGCCCTAACGATGACAGGGTCGCTTACATGAACACTGAAGCTTTCTTT. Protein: CASSPNDDRVAYMNTEAFF.

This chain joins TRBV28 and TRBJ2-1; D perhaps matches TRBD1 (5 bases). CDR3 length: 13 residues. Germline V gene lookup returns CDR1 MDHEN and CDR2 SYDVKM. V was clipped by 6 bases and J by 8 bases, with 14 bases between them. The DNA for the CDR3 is TGTGCCAGCAGACCTGGACACATCGATGAGCAGTTCTTC. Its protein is CASRPGHIDEQFF. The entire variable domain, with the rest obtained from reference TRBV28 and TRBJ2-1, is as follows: DVKVTQSSRYLVKRTGEKVFLECVQDMDHENMFWYRQDPGLGLRLIYFSYDVKMKEKGDIPEGYSVSREKKERFSLILESASTNQTSMYLCASRPGHIDEQFFGPGTRLTVL.

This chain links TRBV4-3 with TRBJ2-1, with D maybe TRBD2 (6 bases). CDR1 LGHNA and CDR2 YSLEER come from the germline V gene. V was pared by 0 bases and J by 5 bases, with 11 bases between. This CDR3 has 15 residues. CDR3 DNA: TGCGCCAGCAGCCAAGATCTAGCGAGGAACAATGAGCAGTTCTTC. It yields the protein CASSQDLARNNEQFF.

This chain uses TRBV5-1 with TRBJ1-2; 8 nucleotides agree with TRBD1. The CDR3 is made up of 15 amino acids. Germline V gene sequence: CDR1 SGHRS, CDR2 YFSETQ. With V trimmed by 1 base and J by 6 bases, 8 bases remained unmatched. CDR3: CASSLSRTGSDGYTF. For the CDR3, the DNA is TGCGCCAGCAGCTTGAGTAGGACAGGGTCTGATGGCTACACCTTC.

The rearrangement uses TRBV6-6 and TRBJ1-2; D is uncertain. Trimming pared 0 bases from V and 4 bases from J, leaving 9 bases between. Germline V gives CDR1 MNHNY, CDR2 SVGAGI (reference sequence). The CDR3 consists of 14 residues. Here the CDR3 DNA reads TGTGCCAGCAGTTACTCAGGAGGGCCCTATGGCTACACCTTC. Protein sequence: CASSYSGGPYGYTF.

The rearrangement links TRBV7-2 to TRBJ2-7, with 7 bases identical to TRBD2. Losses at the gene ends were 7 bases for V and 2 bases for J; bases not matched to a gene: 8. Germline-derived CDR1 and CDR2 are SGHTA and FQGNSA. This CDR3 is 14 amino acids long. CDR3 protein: CASTLPGLAYEQYF. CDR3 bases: TGTGCCAGCACTCTTCCCGGACTAGCCTACGAGCAGTACTTC. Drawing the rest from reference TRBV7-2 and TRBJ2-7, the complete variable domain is GAGVSQSPSNKVTEKGKDVELRCDPISGHTALYWYRQSLGQGLEFLIYFQGNSAPDKSGLPSDRFSAERTGGSVSTLTIQRTQQEDSAVYLCASTLPGLAYEQYFGPGTRLTVT.